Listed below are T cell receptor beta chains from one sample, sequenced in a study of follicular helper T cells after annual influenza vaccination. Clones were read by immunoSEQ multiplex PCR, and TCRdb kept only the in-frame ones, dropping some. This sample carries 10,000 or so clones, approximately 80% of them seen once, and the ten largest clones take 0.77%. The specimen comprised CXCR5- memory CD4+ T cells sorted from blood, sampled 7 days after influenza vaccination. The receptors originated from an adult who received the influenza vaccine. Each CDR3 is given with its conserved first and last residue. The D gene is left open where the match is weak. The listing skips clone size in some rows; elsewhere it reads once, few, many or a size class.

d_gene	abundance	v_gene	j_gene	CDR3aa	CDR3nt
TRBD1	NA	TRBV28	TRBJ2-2	CASSSGQGAGTGELFF	TGTGCCAGCAGTTCCGGACAGGGGGCCGGCACCGGGGAGCTGTTTTTT
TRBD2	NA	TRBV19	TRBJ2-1	CASSAGRGNEQFF	TGTGCCAGTAGTGCCGGGAGGGGCAATGAGCAGTTCTTC
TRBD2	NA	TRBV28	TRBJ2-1	CASSSASGAYNEQFF	TGTGCCAGCAGTTCCGCTAGCGGGGCCTACAATGAGCAGTTCTTC
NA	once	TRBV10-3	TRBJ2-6	CAIRGDSPGAGANVLTF	TGTGCCATCAGGGGAGACTCCCCCGGCGCTGGGGCCAACGTCCTGACTTTC
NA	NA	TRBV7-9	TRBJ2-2	CASSPQGQNTGELFF	TGTGCCAGCAGCCCCCAGGGACAGAACACCGGGGAGCTGTTTTTT
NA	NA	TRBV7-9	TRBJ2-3	CASSFRFPDTQYF	TGTGCCAGCAGCTTCAGGTTTCCAGATACGCAGTATTTT
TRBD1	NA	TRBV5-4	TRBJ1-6	CASSLPGQTNSPLHF	TGTGCCAGCAGCTTGCCGGGACAGACGAATTCACCCCTCCACTTT
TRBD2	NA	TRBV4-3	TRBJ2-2	CASMGLATGELFF	TGCGCCAGCATGGGACTAGCGACCGGGGAGCTGTTTTTT
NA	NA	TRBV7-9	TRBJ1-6	CASSNPVGVGSSPLHF	TGTGCCAGCAGCAATCCGGTGGGGGTAGGATCTTCACCCCTCCACTTT
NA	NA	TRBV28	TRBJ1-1	CATRRGGVLAEAFF	TGTGCCACCCGCAGGGGTGGTGTTCTCGCTGAAGCTTTCTTT
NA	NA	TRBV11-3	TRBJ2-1	CASSSRQGLNNEQFF	TGTGCCAGCAGCTCCCGACAGGGACTAAACAATGAGCAGTTCTTC
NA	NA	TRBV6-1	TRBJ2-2	CASSPTRQAPGELFF	TGTGCCAGCAGTCCTACCCGACAGGCCCCCGGGGAGCTGTTTTTT
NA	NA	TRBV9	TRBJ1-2	CASSVGRTVSNYGYTF	TGTGCCAGCAGCGTAGGCCGGACAGTTTCTAACTATGGCTACACCTTC
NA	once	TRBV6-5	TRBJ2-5	CASSSQGETQYF	TGTGCCAGCAGTTCACAGGGAGAGACCCAGTACTTC
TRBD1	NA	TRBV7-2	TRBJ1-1	CASSPQQGWNTEAFF	TGTGCCAGCAGCCCTCAACAGGGGTGGAACACTGAAGCTTTCTTT
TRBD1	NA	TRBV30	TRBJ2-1	CAWSEPTGGSYNEQFF	TGTGCCTGGAGTGAACCCACAGGGGGGTCCTACAATGAGCAGTTCTTC
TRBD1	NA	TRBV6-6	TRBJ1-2	CASSPSGQAIYGYTF	TGTGCCAGCAGTCCCTCGGGACAGGCGATCTATGGCTACACCTTC
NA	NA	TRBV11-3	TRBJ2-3	CASSPGSATDTQYF	TGTGCCAGCAGCCCCGGTTCCGCCACAGATACGCAGTATTTT
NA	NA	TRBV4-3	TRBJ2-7	CASSPDRGRVYEQYF	TGCGCCAGCAGCCCTGACCGGGGCAGGGTCTACGAGCAGTACTTC
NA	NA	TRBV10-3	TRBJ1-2	CAISEKDTADGYTF	TGTGCCATCAGTGAGAAGGACACGGCGGATGGCTACACCTTC